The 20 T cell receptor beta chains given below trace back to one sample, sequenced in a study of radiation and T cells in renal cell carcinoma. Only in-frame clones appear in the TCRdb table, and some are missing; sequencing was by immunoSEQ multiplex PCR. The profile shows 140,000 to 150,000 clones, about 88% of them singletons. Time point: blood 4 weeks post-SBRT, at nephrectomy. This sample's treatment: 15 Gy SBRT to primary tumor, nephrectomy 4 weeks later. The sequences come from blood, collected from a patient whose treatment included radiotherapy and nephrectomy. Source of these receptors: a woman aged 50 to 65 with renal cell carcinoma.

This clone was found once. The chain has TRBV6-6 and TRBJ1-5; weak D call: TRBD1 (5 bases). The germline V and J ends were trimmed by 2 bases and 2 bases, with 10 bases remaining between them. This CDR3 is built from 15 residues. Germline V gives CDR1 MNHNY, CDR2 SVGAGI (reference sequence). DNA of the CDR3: TGTGCCAGCAGTTACCCCGGAGGGGGCAATCAGCCCCAGCATTTT. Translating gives CASSYPGGGNQPQHF.

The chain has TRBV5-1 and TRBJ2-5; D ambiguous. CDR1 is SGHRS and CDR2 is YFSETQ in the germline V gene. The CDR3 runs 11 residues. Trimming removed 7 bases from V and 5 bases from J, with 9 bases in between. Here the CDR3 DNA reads TGCGCCAGCCGTGGTGAGGAGACCCAGTACTTC. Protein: CASRGEETQYF. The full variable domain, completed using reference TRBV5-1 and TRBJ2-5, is KAGVTQTPRYLIKTRGQQVTLSCSPISGHRSVSWYQQTPGQGLQFLFEYFSETQRNKGNFPGRFSGRQFSNSRSEMNVSTLELGDSALYLCASRGEETQYFGPGTRLLVL.

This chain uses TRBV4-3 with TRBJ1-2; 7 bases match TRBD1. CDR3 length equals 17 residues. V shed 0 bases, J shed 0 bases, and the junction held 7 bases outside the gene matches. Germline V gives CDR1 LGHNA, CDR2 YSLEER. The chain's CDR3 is CASSQETGTEANYGYTF. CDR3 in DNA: TGCGCCAGCAGCCAAGAAACCGGGACAGAAGCTAACTATGGCTACACCTTC.

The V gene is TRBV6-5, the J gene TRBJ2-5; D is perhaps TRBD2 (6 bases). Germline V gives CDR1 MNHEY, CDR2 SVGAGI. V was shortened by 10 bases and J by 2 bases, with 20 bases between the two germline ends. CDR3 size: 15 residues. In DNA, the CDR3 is TGTGCCACCAGAGCAATAGCGGCATCGCAAGAGACCCAGTACTTC. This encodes CATRAIAASQETQYF.

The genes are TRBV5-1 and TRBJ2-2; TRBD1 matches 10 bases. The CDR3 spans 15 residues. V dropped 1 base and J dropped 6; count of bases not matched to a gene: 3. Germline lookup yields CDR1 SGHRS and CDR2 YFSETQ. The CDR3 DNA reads TGCGCCAGCAGCTTGAGAGGACAGGGGGCCGGGGAGCTGTTTTTT. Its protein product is CASSLRGQGAGELFF.

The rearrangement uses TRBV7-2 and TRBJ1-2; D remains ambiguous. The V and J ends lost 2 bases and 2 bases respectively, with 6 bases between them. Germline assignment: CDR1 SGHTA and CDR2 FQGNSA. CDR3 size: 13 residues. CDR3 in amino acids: CASSLKQNYGYTF. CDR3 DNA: TGTGCCAGCAGCTTAAAACAGAACTATGGCTACACCTTC.

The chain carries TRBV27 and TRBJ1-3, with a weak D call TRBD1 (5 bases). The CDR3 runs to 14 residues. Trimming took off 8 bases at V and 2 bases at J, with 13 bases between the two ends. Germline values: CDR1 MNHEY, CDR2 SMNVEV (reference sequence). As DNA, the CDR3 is TGTGCCAGCGCCGGGACGGACCCTGGAAACACCATATATTTT. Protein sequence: CASAGTDPGNTIYF.

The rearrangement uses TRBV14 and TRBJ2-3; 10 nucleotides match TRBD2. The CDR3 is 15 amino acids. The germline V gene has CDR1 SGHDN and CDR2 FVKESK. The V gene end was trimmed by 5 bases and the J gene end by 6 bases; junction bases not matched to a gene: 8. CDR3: CASSSLAGAPDTQYF. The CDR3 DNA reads TGTGCCAGCAGCAGTCTAGCGGGAGCGCCGGATACGCAGTATTTT.

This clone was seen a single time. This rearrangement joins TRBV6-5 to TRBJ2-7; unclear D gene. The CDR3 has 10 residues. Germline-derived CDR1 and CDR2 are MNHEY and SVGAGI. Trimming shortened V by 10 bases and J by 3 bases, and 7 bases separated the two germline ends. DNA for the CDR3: TGTGCCACCCCATTCTACGAGCAGTACTTC. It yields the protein CATPFYEQYF.

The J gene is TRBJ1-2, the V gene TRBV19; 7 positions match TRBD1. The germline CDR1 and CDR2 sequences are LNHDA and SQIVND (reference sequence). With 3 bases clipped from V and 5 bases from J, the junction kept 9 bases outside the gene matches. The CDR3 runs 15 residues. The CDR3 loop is CASSIGSGQAYGYTF. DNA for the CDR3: TGTGCCAGTAGTATCGGGTCTGGACAGGCTTATGGCTACACCTTC.

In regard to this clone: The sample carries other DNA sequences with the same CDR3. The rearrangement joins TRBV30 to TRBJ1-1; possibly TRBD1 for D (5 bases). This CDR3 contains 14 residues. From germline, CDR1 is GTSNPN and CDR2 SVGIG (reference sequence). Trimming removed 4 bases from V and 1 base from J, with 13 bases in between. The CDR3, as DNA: TGTGCCTGGATAAGCGGGACGGCGAACACTGAAGCTTTCTTT. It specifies CAWISGTANTEAFF.

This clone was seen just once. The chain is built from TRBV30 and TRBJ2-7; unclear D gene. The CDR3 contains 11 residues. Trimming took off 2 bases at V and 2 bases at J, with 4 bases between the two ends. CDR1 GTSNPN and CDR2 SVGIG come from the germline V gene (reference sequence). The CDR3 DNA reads TGTGCCTGGAGTAGAACCTACGAGCAGTACTTC. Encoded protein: CAWSRTYEQYF.

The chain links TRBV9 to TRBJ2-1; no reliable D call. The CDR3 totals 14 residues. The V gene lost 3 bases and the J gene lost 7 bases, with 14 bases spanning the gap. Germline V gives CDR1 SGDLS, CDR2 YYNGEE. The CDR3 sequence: CASSGFRGLNEQFF. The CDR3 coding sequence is TGTGCCAGCAGCGGCTTTCGTGGGCTTAATGAGCAGTTCTTC.

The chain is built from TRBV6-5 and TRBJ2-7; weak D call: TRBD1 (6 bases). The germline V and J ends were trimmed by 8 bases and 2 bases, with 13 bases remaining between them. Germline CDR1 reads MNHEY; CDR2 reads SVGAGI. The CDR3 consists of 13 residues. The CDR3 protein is CASGRDITYEQYF. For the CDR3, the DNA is TGTGCCAGCGGCCGGGACATCACCTACGAGCAGTACTTC.

CDR3 amino acids: CASRIDRGGTGELFF. As DNA, the CDR3 is TGTGCCAGCAGGATCGACAGGGGCGGCACCGGGGAGCTGTTTTTT. This chain joins TRBV2 and TRBJ2-2; 8 bases fit TRBD1. CDR1 SNHLY and CDR2 FYNNEI come from the germline V gene. The CDR3 covers 15 residues. V gave up 6 bases and J gave up 4 bases; unmatched junction bases: 7.

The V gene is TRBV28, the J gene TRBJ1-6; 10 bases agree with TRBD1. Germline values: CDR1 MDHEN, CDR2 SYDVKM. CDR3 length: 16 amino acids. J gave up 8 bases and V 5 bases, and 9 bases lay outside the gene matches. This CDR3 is CASSKTGGKRDSPLHF. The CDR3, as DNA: TGTGCCAGCAGTAAGACAGGGGGCAAGCGAGATTCACCCCTCCACTTT. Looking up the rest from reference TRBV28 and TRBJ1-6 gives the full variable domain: DVKVTQSSRYLVKRTGEKVFLECVQDMDHENMFWYRQDPGLGLRLIYFSYDVKMKEKGDIPEGYSVSREKKERFSLILESASTNQTSMYLCASSKTGGKRDSPLHFGNGTRLTVT.

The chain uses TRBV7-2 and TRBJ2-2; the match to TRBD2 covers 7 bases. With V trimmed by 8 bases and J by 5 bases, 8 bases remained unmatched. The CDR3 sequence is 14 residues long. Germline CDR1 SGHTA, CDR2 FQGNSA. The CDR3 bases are TGTGCCAGCGGCCTCAGCGGGATGACCGGGGAGCTGTTTTTT. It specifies CASGLSGMTGELFF.

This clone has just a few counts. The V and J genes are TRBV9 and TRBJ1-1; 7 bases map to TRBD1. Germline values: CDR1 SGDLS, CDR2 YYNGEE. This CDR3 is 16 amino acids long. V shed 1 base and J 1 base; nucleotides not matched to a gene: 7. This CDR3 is CASSVRPGGGNTEAFF. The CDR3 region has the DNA TGTGCCAGCAGCGTACGGCCAGGGGGTGGGAACACTGAAGCTTTCTTT.

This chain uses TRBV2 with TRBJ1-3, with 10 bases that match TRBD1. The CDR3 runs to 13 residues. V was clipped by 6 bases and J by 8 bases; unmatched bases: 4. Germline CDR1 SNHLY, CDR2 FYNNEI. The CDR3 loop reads CASRDRGGDTIYF. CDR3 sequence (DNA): TGTGCCAGCAGGGACAGGGGGGGTGACACCATATATTTT.

CDR3 loop: CASSLVPMNTEAFF. The CDR3 bases are TGTGCCAGCAGCTTAGTACCTATGAACACTGAAGCTTTCTTT. This chain links TRBV7-2 with TRBJ1-1; D is unresolved. V lost 1 base, J lost 0 bases, and 6 bases lay in between. Germline CDR1 is SGHTA and CDR2 is FQGNSA. The CDR3 is 14 amino acids.